A selection of T cell receptor beta chains follows, all from one sample in a study of blood T cells in healthy people across ages. Via MiXCR, TCRdb re-called the 5' RACE reads, giving one row per CDR3 protein. Among hundreds of thousands of distinct CDR3 sequences listed, 25% to 35% were seen once. Source material: blood. These receptors came from a woman older than 75 in good health. Each CDR3 is given with its conserved first and last residue. The order of the fields is CDR3 protein, D gene, J gene, V gene. D genes are given only for firm matches.

CDR3aa: CASSLGQGPRTDTQYF
d_gene: -
j_gene: TRBJ2-3
v_gene: TRBV27

CDR3aa: CASSRLRFSSPLHF
d_gene: -
j_gene: TRBJ1-6
v_gene: TRBV11-2

CDR3aa: CASSARQGGQPQHF
d_gene: TRBD1
j_gene: TRBJ1-5
v_gene: TRBV7-2

CDR3aa: CASSQGDRNQPQHF
d_gene: -
j_gene: TRBJ1-5
v_gene: TRBV12-3/TRBV12-4

CDR3aa: CATSRAQETQYF
d_gene: -
j_gene: TRBJ2-5
v_gene: TRBV15

CDR3aa: CASSPTSGQSSYEQYF
d_gene: TRBD2
j_gene: TRBJ2-7
v_gene: TRBV12-3/TRBV12-4

CDR3aa: CASSLELADRELFF
d_gene: TRBD2
j_gene: TRBJ2-2
v_gene: TRBV7-2

CDR3aa: CASSQDPGGSGDNEQFF
d_gene: TRBD2
j_gene: TRBJ2-1
v_gene: TRBV4-2

CDR3aa: CASSLGQRGGEQFF
d_gene: TRBD2
j_gene: TRBJ2-1
v_gene: TRBV11-2

CDR3aa: CASSPGGTTDTQYF
d_gene: -
j_gene: TRBJ2-3
v_gene: TRBV7-7

CDR3aa: CSASEGGDEQYF
d_gene: TRBD2
j_gene: TRBJ2-7
v_gene: TRBV20-1

CDR3aa: CASSMVGRGRNTEAFF
d_gene: -
j_gene: TRBJ1-1
v_gene: TRBV7-6

CDR3aa: CASSLSRQGEQFF
d_gene: TRBD1
j_gene: TRBJ2-1
v_gene: TRBV11-2

CDR3aa: CASRTADRAVGEQYF
d_gene: TRBD1
j_gene: TRBJ2-7
v_gene: TRBV6-5